The T cell receptor beta chain under discussion was sequenced for a study of graft-versus-host responses after intestinal transplantation. Background on the study: All recipients were given anti-thymocyte globulin induction, and tacrolimus and steroids were then administered for about three years.

Measured with immunoSEQ multiplex PCR; TCRdb has only the in-frame clones, and not every one. The sample carries approximately 9,000 clones, under 95% recorded once. The CDR3 is 17 residues long. The germline CDR1 and CDR2 sequences are ENHRY and SYGVKD. V gave up 9 bases and J gave up 1 base, with 25 bases separating them. The chain recombines TRBV10-3 with TRBJ2-7; possibly TRBD2 for D (7 bases). The sample was PBMCs, taken roughly 32 days after intestinal transplant. The TCR originated in a human patient who received an intestinal transplant, so some T cells may come from the graft donor. The CDR3 DNA reads as TGTGCCATACTGGGGCCGAGGGGGGGGTCCAAGTCCTACGAGCAGTACTTC. Its translation: CAILGPRGGSKSYEQYF.